The 32 T cell receptor beta chains below were found in one sample sequenced in a study of vaccination effects on CD4 cells after COVID-19. Sequencing was performed with immunoSEQ multiplex PCR; in TCRdb, only in-frame clones are kept and a portion is missing. The sample has 66,000 or so clones; around 74% are singletons. Subsequent to a culture period of about nine days, CD4+ T cells were isolated. Of the BNT162b2 and mRNA-1273 vaccines, participants received two doses of one or the other. Their antigens remain unidentified. Source: CD4+ T cells from PBMCs cultured without peptide, taken after COVID-19 vaccination. The receptor source for this set is a human donor who received a COVID-19 vaccine.

CDR3 region: CASSSTVDRDYNEQFF. The CDR3 DNA is TGTGCCAGCAGCTCCACGGTGGACAGGGACTACAATGAGCAGTTCTTC. The rearrangement links TRBV6-2 or TRBV6-3 to TRBJ2-1, with 8 bases identical to TRBD1. CDR1 and CDR2 from the germline V gene are MNHEY and SVGEGT. After removal of 6 bases from V and 3 bases from J, the junction contained 10 bases not matched to a gene. The CDR3 totals 16 residues.

The chain links TRBV6-2 or TRBV6-3 to TRBJ2-2, with D possibly matching TRBD2 (5 bases). The CDR3 spans 15 residues. The germline V gene encodes CDR1 MNHEY and CDR2 SVGEGT. V was trimmed by 5 bases and J by 4 bases, leaving 14 bases between them. In DNA form, the CDR3 reads TGTGCCAGCAGTCGGACCGTTGAGGGCACCGGGGAGCTGTTTTTT. Its translation: CASSRTVEGTGELFF.

The chain employs TRBV27 and TRBJ1-5; D unclear. The CDR3 covers 17 residues. V was trimmed by 3 bases and J by 1 base, leaving 16 bases between them. CDR1 is MNHEY, CDR2 SMNVEV, per germline (reference sequence). The CDR3 region has the DNA TGTGCCAGCAGTTTCTCTCTCCCGGGGATGAGCAATCAGCCCCAGCATTTT. The encoded protein is CASSFSLPGMSNQPQHF.

The V call is TRBV5-1, the J call TRBJ2-1; D unclear. V gave up 2 bases and J gave up 0 bases, with 9 bases separating them. This CDR3 contains 15 residues. Germline V gene data show CDR1 as SGHRS and CDR2 as YFSETQ. The CDR3 sequence: CASSFGISSYNEQFF. The CDR3, as DNA: TGCGCCAGCAGCTTTGGGATTAGCTCCTACAATGAGCAGTTCTTC. Full variable domain (missing parts from reference TRBV5-1 and TRBJ2-1): KAGVTQTPRYLIKTRGQQVTLSCSPISGHRSVSWYQQTPGQGLQFLFEYFSETQRNKGNFPGRFSGRQFSNSRSEMNVSTLELGDSALYLCASSFGISSYNEQFFGPGTRLTVL.

The chain carries TRBV3-1 (or the pseudogene TRBV3-2) and TRBJ1-3; the D is unclear. The ends were cut back, 6 bases at V and 8 bases at J, with 14 bases in the middle. The length of the CDR3 is 13 residues. Germline V CDR1 and CDR2: LGHDT, YNNKEL (reference sequence). Here the CDR3 reads CASSSGRTDTIYF. CDR3 sequence (DNA): TGTGCCAGCAGTAGCGGGAGGACCGACACCATATATTTT.

The chain joins TRBV19 to TRBJ1-1; 7 bases are a match to TRBD1. V was pared by 5 bases and J by 0 bases, with 9 bases of the junction left unmatched. Per the germline V gene, CDR1 is LNHDA and CDR2 is SQIVND (reference sequence). CDR3 length equals 16 residues. The CDR3 is CASSVRATGVNTEAFF. The CDR3 region has the DNA TGTGCCAGTAGTGTAAGGGCTACAGGGGTGAACACTGAAGCTTTCTTT. The full variable domain, rest sourced from reference TRBV19 and TRBJ1-1, is DGGITQSPKYLFRKEGQNVTLSCEQNLNHDAMYWYRQDPGQGLRLIYYSQIVNDFQKGDIAEGYSVSREKKESFPLTVTSAQKNPTAFYLCASSVRATGVNTEAFFGQGTRLTVV.

CDR3 sequence: CASNQEKNTGELFF. Written as DNA, the CDR3 is TGCGCCAGCAATCAAGAGAAAAACACCGGGGAGCTGTTTTTT. This chain connects TRBV5-1 to TRBJ2-2; D not resolved. CDR1 is SGHRS and CDR2 is YFSETQ in the germline V gene. This CDR3 comprises 14 residues. The germline V and J ends were trimmed by 6 bases and 2 bases, with 11 bases remaining between them.

The rearrangement joins TRBV15 to TRBJ2-1, with D possibly called TRBD1 or TRBD2 (5 bases each). The V gene lost 3 bases and the J gene lost 10 bases, with 13 bases spanning the gap. The CDR3 consists of 13 residues. The V gene's germline CDR1 is LNHNV and CDR2 YYDKDF (reference sequence). CDR3 nucleotide sequence: TGTGCCACCAGCAGTTGGGGGACCCAAGAGCAGTTCTTC. This translates into CATSSWGTQEQFF. The full variable domain, rest sourced from reference TRBV15 and TRBJ2-1, is DAMVIQNPRYQVTQFGKPVTLSCSQTLNHNVMYWYQQKSSQAPKLLFHYYDKDFNNEADTPDNFQSRRPNTSFCFLDIRSPGLGDTAMYLCATSSWGTQEQFFGPGTRLTVL.

This clone was seen more than once but under ten times. This chain joins TRBV11-3 and TRBJ2-3, with 7 bases matching TRBD1. This CDR3 comprises 15 residues. The V gene end was trimmed by 5 bases and the J gene end by 4 bases; junction bases not matched to a gene: 9. CDR1 is SGHNT, CDR2 YENEEA, per germline. The DNA of the CDR3 is TGTGCCAGCAGCCCTACCGGGACAGCAGCAGATACGCAGTATTTT. Translated, it gives CASSPTGTAADTQYF.

The chain joins TRBV24-1 to TRBJ2-2; 10 positions match TRBD1. Germline CDR1 and CDR2: KGHDR and SFDVKD. The V and J ends lost 5 bases and 6 bases, in that order; junction bases with no gene match: 11. The CDR3 is 17 residues long. The CDR3 DNA reads as TGTGCCACCAGTGCTTACCTGGCCGGACAGGGGGCCGGGGAGCTGTTTTTT. Encoded protein: CATSAYLAGQGAGELFF.

The chain couples TRBV19 to TRBJ1-1, with TRBD1 matching 9 bases. Germline loops: CDR1 LNHDA, CDR2 SQIVND (reference sequence). The CDR3 length is 14 residues. The V segment lost 5 bases and the J segment 6 bases; nucleotides outside the gene matches: 7. The chain's CDR3 is CASSAQGASAEAFF. Written as DNA, the CDR3 is TGTGCCAGTAGTGCACAGGGGGCTTCTGCTGAAGCTTTCTTT. The whole variable domain, filled in from reference TRBV19 and TRBJ1-1, reads DGGITQSPKYLFRKEGQNVTLSCEQNLNHDAMYWYRQDPGQGLRLIYYSQIVNDFQKGDIAEGYSVSREKKESFPLTVTSAQKNPTAFYLCASSAQGASAEAFFGQGTRLTVV.

The chain links TRBV5-1 to TRBJ1-5; D unresolved. The CDR3 length is 14 residues. V was cut by 0 bases and J by 5 bases, with 9 bases left in between. Germline CDR1 and CDR2: SGHRS and YFSETQ. Written as DNA, the CDR3 is TGCGCCAGCAGCTTGGGTGGGCTAGATCAGCCCCAGCATTTT. Encoded protein: CASSLGGLDQPQHF. Combining the CDR3 with reference TRBV5-1 and TRBJ1-5 gives the whole variable domain KAGVTQTPRYLIKTRGQQVTLSCSPISGHRSVSWYQQTPGQGLQFLFEYFSETQRNKGNFPGRFSGRQFSNSRSEMNVSTLELGDSALYLCASSLGGLDQPQHFGDGTRLSIL.

A few counts support this clone. V and J are TRBV20-1 and TRBJ1-1, with D unclear. V was cut by 3 bases and J by 1 base, with 6 bases left in between. Germline CDR1 is DFQATT and CDR2 is SNEGSKA (reference sequence). The CDR3 is made up of 12 amino acids. CDR3 protein: CSASGGNTEAFF. The CDR3 DNA reads TGCAGTGCTAGTGGAGGGAACACTGAAGCTTTCTTT.

There are a few counts of this clone. The rearrangement uses TRBV19 and TRBJ1-3; D not certain. This CDR3 comprises 15 residues. Trimming cost V 5 bases and J 0 bases, with 11 bases left between them. The germline CDR1 and CDR2 sequences are LNHDA and SQIVND (reference sequence). The CDR3 DNA is TGTGCCAGTAGTGTAAACTCCTTCTCTGGAAACACCATATATTTT. Translating gives CASSVNSFSGNTIYF.

The CDR3 coding sequence is TGTGCCAGCAGTCTTCTTCCAGATACGCAGTATTTT. Translation gives CASSLLPDTQYF. This chain uses TRBV2 with TRBJ2-3, with D unclear. The germline V and J ends were trimmed by 5 bases and 4 bases, with 7 bases remaining between them. Germline V lookup: CDR1 SNHLY, CDR2 FYNNEI. This CDR3 contains 12 residues.

The chain links TRBV6-5 to TRBJ2-7; 10 positions match TRBD1. V lost 5 bases, J lost 6 bases, and 10 bases stayed unmatched. The V gene's germline CDR1 is MNHEY and CDR2 SVGAGI. The CDR3 has 15 residues. CDR3 loop: CASSRGGTGVTEQYV. The CDR3, as DNA: TGTGCCAGCAGTCGAGGGGGGACAGGGGTTACCGAGCAGTACGTC.

The genes are TRBV28 and TRBJ2-1; D is tentatively TRBD1 or TRBD2 (5 bases each). The CDR3 loop spans 13 amino acids. V was cut by 8 bases and J by 10 bases, with 18 bases left in between. Per germline, CDR1 MDHEN and CDR2 SYDVKM. Written as DNA, the CDR3 is TGTGCCAGCGCCACGGGGCTGCCCGTCGAGCAGTTCTTC. It is translated as CASATGLPVEQFF.

J is TRBJ1-1 and V is TRBV27; D possibly corresponds to TRBD1 (6 bases). CDR3 size: 12 residues. Trimming took 7 bases from V and 11 from J, leaving 17 bases between them. CDR1 and CDR2 (germline): MNHEY, SMNVEV (reference sequence). Here the CDR3 DNA reads TGTGCCAGCAAAAACAGGGTTGGGATGGCTTTCTTT. It is translated as CASKNRVGMAFF.

V and J are TRBV9 and TRBJ2-4, with 7 positions matching TRBD1. The length of the CDR3 is 16 residues. V was pared by 0 bases and J by 0 bases, with 3 bases of the junction left unmatched. CDR1 and CDR2 (germline): SGDLS, YYNGEE. CDR3: CASSVEGQLAKNIQYF. The CDR3 coding sequence is TGTGCCAGCAGCGTAGAGGGACAGCTAGCCAAAAACATTCAGTACTTC.

The chain combines TRBV7-9 with TRBJ2-3; D gene uncertain. Deletions cut 1 base from V and 4 bases from J, with 3 bases between. Germline CDR1 is SEHNR and CDR2 is FQNEAQ (reference sequence). The CDR3 totals 12 residues. Written as DNA, the CDR3 is TGTGCCAGCAGCTTAGTCGCAGATACGCAGTATTTT. It codes for CASSLVADTQYF.

V is TRBV6-5 and J is TRBJ2-5, with 7 bases aligning to TRBD2. The CDR3 totals 14 residues. CDR1 MNHEY and CDR2 SVGAGI come from the germline V gene. The V segment lost 6 bases and the J segment 5 bases; nucleotides outside the gene matches: 9. CDR3 in DNA: TGTGCCAGCAGGGGCGGGGAGGGTCGGGAGACCCAGTACTTC. Translation: CASRGGEGRETQYF.

CDR3 loop: CASTTVLQSSSYNEQFF. CDR3 nucleotide sequence: TGCGCCAGCACCACTGTTCTTCAGTCTAGCTCCTACAATGAGCAGTTCTTC. This chain connects TRBV5-1 to TRBJ2-1; no firm D call. Germline V gene lookup returns CDR1 SGHRS and CDR2 YFSETQ. The CDR3 sequence is 17 residues long. Trimming removed 6 bases from V and 0 bases from J, with 19 bases in between.

The V call is TRBV5-1, the J call TRBJ2-2; D assignment may be TRBD1 or TRBD2 (5 bases each). CDR1 and CDR2 from the germline V gene are SGHRS and YFSETQ. The CDR3 consists of 17 residues. With 1 base removed from V and 0 bases from J, the gap between germline ends came to 13 bases. CDR3 bases: TGCGCCAGCAGCTTGACAACCGGGACCTCGAACACCGGGGAGCTGTTTTTT. Its protein is CASSLTTGTSNTGELFF.

This clone was picked up a small number of times. The chain joins TRBV19 to TRBJ1-5; TRBD1 might be the D (6 bases). Trimming pared 4 bases from V and 1 base from J, leaving 11 bases between. CDR3 length: 15 amino acids. Per the germline V gene, CDR1 is LNHDA and CDR2 is SQIVND (reference sequence). CDR3 coding DNA: TGTGCCAGTAGTAAACGACAGGAGAGCAATCAGCCCCAGCATTTT. As protein: CASSKRQESNQPQHF.

V usage is TRBV5-4 and J usage is TRBJ1-1, with 8 bases that match TRBD1. Per the germline V gene, CDR1 is SGHNT and CDR2 is YYREEE (reference sequence). This CDR3 comprises 15 residues. The ends lost 3 bases at V and 2 bases at J; junction bases unmatched: 6. CDR3: CASSSKAGGNTEAFF. DNA of the CDR3: TGTGCCAGCAGCTCAAAGGCAGGGGGCAACACTGAAGCTTTCTTT.

In its sample, this clone was seen a few times. J is TRBJ2-1 and V is TRBV18; TRBD2 matches 9 bases. The trim removed 4 bases at V and 4 bases at J, leaving 8 bases unmatched. The CDR3 sequence is 16 residues long. Germline loops: CDR1 KGHSH, CDR2 LQKENI. CDR3 DNA: TGTGCCAGCTCACTGAGGAGGAGCGGGGGGTACAATGAGCAGTTCTTC. It codes for CASSLRRSGGYNEQFF.

The genes are TRBV19 and TRBJ2-6; D gene unclear. The CDR3 totals 16 residues. The V gene lost 8 bases and the J gene lost 4 bases, with 18 bases spanning the gap. The germline V gene has CDR1 LNHDA and CDR2 SQIVND (reference sequence). This CDR3 is CASRPVASIGANVLTF. Here the CDR3 DNA reads TGTGCCAGTCGTCCCGTCGCTTCAATCGGGGCCAACGTCCTGACTTTC.

The V call is TRBV6-5, the J call TRBJ1-5; TRBD1 aligns across 9 bases. V was pared by 5 bases and J by 6 bases, with 2 bases of the junction left unmatched. The CDR3 runs 13 residues. Germline CDR1 and CDR2: MNHEY and SVGAGI. CDR3 loop: CASSRQGVQPQHF. DNA for the CDR3: TGTGCCAGCAGTCGACAGGGGGTTCAGCCCCAGCATTTT.

V gene TRBV5-1 combines with J gene TRBJ2-2; D ambiguous. The CDR3 is 16 amino acids. Per germline, CDR1 SGHRS and CDR2 YFSETQ. V was clipped by 2 bases and J by 0 bases, with 11 bases between them. The CDR3 DNA reads TGCGCCAGCAGCTTTAGTGCCACCTCGAACACCGGGGAGCTGTTTTTT. Translation gives CASSFSATSNTGELFF.

This rearrangement joins TRBV18 to TRBJ1-1; a possible D gene is TRBD1 (6 bases). Germline V gene lookup returns CDR1 KGHSH and CDR2 LQKENI. The CDR3 has 15 residues. The V gene lost 5 bases and the J gene lost 0 bases, with 13 bases spanning the gap. The CDR3 sequence: CASSFQGQLNTEAFF. DNA for the CDR3: TGTGCCAGCTCATTCCAGGGGCAATTGAACACTGAAGCTTTCTTT.

This chain links TRBV7-2 with TRBJ2-3, with TRBD1 identical over 9 bases. V shed 1 base and J 2 bases; nucleotides not matched to a gene: 10. The CDR3 totals 18 residues. The germline CDR1 and CDR2 sequences are SGHTA and FQGNSA. The CDR3 nucleotides are TGTGCCAGCAGCTTAGGTATAGTACAGGGGGCCCCCACAGATACGCAGTATTTT. It yields the protein CASSLGIVQGAPTDTQYF. Supplemented by reference TRBV7-2 and TRBJ2-3, the full variable domain reads GAGVSQSPSNKVTEKGKDVELRCDPISGHTALYWYRQSLGQGLEFLIYFQGNSAPDKSGLPSDRFSAERTGGSVSTLTIQRTQQEDSAVYLCASSLGIVQGAPTDTQYFGPGTRLTVL.

The table lists this clone with a few counts. V usage is TRBV19 and J usage is TRBJ2-7; a possible D gene is TRBD1 (5 bases). The CDR3 consists of 12 residues. Germline-derived CDR1 and CDR2 are LNHDA and SQIVND (reference sequence). V lost 7 bases and J lost 5, with 12 bases in between. The CDR3 DNA follows: TGTGCCAGTAATACAGGTACGCACGAGCAGTACGTC. Translating gives CASNTGTHEQYV.